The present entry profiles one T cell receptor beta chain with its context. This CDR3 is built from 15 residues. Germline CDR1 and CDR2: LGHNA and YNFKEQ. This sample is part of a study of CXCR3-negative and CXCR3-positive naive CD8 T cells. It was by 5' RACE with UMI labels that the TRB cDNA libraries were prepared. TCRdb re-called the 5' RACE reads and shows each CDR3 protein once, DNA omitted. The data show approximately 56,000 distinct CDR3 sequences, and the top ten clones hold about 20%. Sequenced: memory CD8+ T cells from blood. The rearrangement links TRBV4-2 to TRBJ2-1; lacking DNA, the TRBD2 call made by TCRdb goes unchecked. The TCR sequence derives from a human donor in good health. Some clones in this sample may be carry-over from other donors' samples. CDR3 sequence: CASSQTAGGPSEQFF.